This T cell receptor (beta chain) was found in a study of memory CD8 T cells in hepatitis C reinfection. Using immunoSEQ multiplex PCR, the repertoire was profiled, and TCRdb retains in-frame clones only, with some absent. The sample lists tens of thousands of clones, 89% occurring once. Time point indicated: late/post reinfection, 12 to 24 weeks after detection. The sorted cells went straight to TCR sequencing with no prior in vitro expansion. The CDR3 runs to 14 residues. Germline loops: CDR1 SGHAT, CDR2 FQNNGV. The ends were cut back, 1 base at V and 4 bases at J, with 11 bases in the middle. The clonotype was recovered from a man younger than 30 with hepatitis C virus infection. Sequencing was performed on naive CD8+ T cells sorted from blood. The genes are TRBV11-2 and TRBJ2-7; D is perhaps TRBD1 (5 bases). CDR3: CASSLGPGIYEQYV. Written as DNA, the CDR3 is TGTGCCAGCAGCTTAGGGCCAGGGATTTACGAGCAGTACGTC.